This entry lists 30 T cell receptor beta chains sequenced from one sample in a study of blood T cell repertoires in COVID-19. The protocol was immunoSEQ multiplex PCR, while the TCRdb copy is restricted to in-frame clones and leaves out a portion. The sample yields roughly 140,000 clones, 70% to 90% seen once. Specimen: PBMCs or T cells enriched from blood (not recorded which). These receptors originate from a woman between 40 and 55 years old who had recovered from COVID-19.

The rearrangement joins TRBV23-1 to TRBJ1-2, with a possible D match to TRBD1 (6 bases). Being an ORF, TRBV23-1 has a function that is uncertain. This CDR3 has 13 residues. V lost 0 bases, J lost 4 bases, and 6 bases lay in between. CDR3 sequence reads: CASSQSGGYGYTF. The CDR3 bases are TGCGCCAGCAGTCAATCAGGGGGCTATGGCTACACCTTC.

V and J are TRBV13 and TRBJ2-3, with 11 nucleotides matching TRBD2. With V trimmed by 5 bases and J by 4 bases, 5 bases remained unmatched. In germline, CDR1 is PRHDT, CDR2 FYEKMQ (reference sequence). This CDR3 has 15 amino acids. CDR3 residues: CASSRLAGFADTQYF. CDR3 bases: TGTGCCAGCAGCCGACTAGCGGGGTTTGCAGATACGCAGTATTTT.

This chain uses TRBV5-1 with TRBJ2-7; 11 nucleotides line up with TRBD2. The J segment lost 7 bases and the V segment lost 4 bases, leaving 10 bases of the junction unmatched. Per germline, CDR1 SGHRS and CDR2 YFSETQ. The CDR3 runs to 15 residues. CDR3 in amino acids: CASSLLAGGPGEQYF. CDR3 in DNA: TGCGCCAGCAGCCTCCTAGCGGGAGGACCGGGGGAGCAGTACTTC.

This chain uses TRBV6-5 with TRBJ1-3; TRBD1 agrees at 11 bases. V shed 6 bases and J 2 bases; nucleotides not matched to a gene: 3. The germline V gene has CDR1 MNHEY and CDR2 SVGAGI. The CDR3 is made up of 15 amino acids. The CDR3 DNA follows: TGTGCCAGCAGCGCGGGACAGGGGGCTGGAAACACCATATATTTT. It translates to CASSAGQGAGNTIYF.

CDR3 in amino acids: CASSADRGLSSYGYTF. As DNA, the CDR3 is TGTGCCAGCAGCGCGGACAGGGGGTTATCTTCTTATGGCTACACCTTC. The V gene is TRBV5-4, the J gene TRBJ1-2; 10 bases are a match to TRBD1. The CDR3 consists of 16 residues. Germline assignment: CDR1 SGHNT and CDR2 YYREEE (reference sequence). The trim removed 4 bases at V and 5 bases at J, leaving 11 bases unmatched.

The rearrangement links TRBV4-1 to TRBJ2-7, with 8 positions matching TRBD2. The V gene's germline CDR1 is MGHRA and CDR2 YSYEKL. The V gene end was trimmed by 2 bases and the J gene end by 6 bases; junction bases not matched to a gene: 18. This CDR3 comprises 18 residues. CDR3 sequence reads: CASSQKALPGGGFAEQYF. In DNA, the CDR3 is TGCGCCAGCAGCCAAAAAGCCCTCCCGGGCGGGGGGTTCGCCGAGCAGTACTTC.

The chain links TRBV9 to TRBJ2-1; perhaps TRBD2 as D (6 bases). Germline V gene data show CDR1 as SGDLS and CDR2 as YYNGEE. The CDR3 has 16 amino acids. V was trimmed by 0 bases and J by 4 bases, leaving 14 bases between them. CDR3 in DNA: TGTGCCAGCAGCGTAGGTTCGGGAGCAAAGTACAATGAGCAGTTCTTC. Translated: CASSVGSGAKYNEQFF.

This clone was recorded only once. The CDR3 loop reads CASSPTPDRTYEQYF. The CDR3 DNA follows: TGTGCCAGCAGCCCAACCCCGGACAGAACCTACGAGCAGTACTTC. J is TRBJ2-7 and V is TRBV6-2 or TRBV6-3; D might be TRBD1 (6 bases). The CDR3 sequence is 15 residues long. The V gene's germline CDR1 is MNHEY and CDR2 SVGEGT. Trimming pared 6 bases from V and 2 bases from J, leaving 17 bases between.

The gene calls are TRBV27 and TRBJ1-4; D unresolved. V was pared by 6 bases and J by 0 bases, with 11 bases between. This CDR3 has 15 residues. Germline CDR1 MNHEY, CDR2 SMNVEV (reference sequence). The DNA for the CDR3 is TGTGCCAGCAGGCCCCGAGGTGCAACTAATGAAAAACTGTTTTTT. It codes for CASRPRGATNEKLFF.

This chain joins TRBV9 and TRBJ2-1; TRBD2 is a possible D gene (8 bases). Trimming took off 0 bases at V and 9 bases at J, with 16 bases between the two ends. The V gene's germline CDR1 is SGDLS and CDR2 YYNGEE. The CDR3 totals 15 residues. CDR3 sequence: CASSVAGGPGGEQFF. The CDR3 region has the DNA TGTGCCAGCAGCGTAGCGGGGGGGCCAGGGGGTGAGCAGTTCTTC.

J is TRBJ1-6 and V is TRBV7-8, with 7 bases aligning to TRBD1. Germline trimming cut 5 bases from V and 14 bases from J; bases unmatched to any gene: 18. From germline, CDR1 is SGHVS and CDR2 FQNEAQ. The CDR3 extends over 16 amino acids. The CDR3 sequence is CASSPRTRTGPISLHF. In nucleotides, the CDR3 is TGTGCCAGCAGCCCACGTACCCGGACAGGCCCTATTTCCCTCCACTTT. Supplemented by reference TRBV7-8 and TRBJ1-6, the full variable domain reads GAGVSQSPRYKVAKRGQDVALRCDPISGHVSLFWYQQALGQGPEFLTYFQNEAQLDKSGLPSDRFFAERPEGSVSTLKIQRTQQEDSAVYLCASSPRTRTGPISLHFGNGTRLTVT.

The chain is built from TRBV7-6 and TRBJ2-2; TRBD2 matches 9 bases. V shed 2 bases, J shed 5 bases, and the junction held 6 bases outside the gene matches. CDR1 SGHVS and CDR2 FNYEAQ come from the germline V gene. The CDR3 has 16 amino acids. CDR3 bases: TGTGCCAGCAGCTTACGAGCGGGGGGTGATACCGGGGAGCTGTTTTTT. It codes for CASSLRAGGDTGELFF.

CDR3 protein: CASSATGERRQPQHF. In DNA, the CDR3 is TGTGCCAGTAGTGCGACAGGGGAGAGGCGTCAGCCCCAGCATTTT. The chain joins TRBV19 to TRBJ1-5, with 8 bases fitting TRBD1. The CDR3 extends over 15 amino acids. The germline V gene has CDR1 LNHDA and CDR2 SQIVND (reference sequence). Unmatched junction bases numbered 9, after V lost 5 bases and J lost 6 bases.

The V and J genes are TRBV2 and TRBJ2-7; the D gene is possibly TRBD1 (6 bases). V lost 2 bases, J lost 5 bases, and 13 bases lay in between. The CDR3 spans 14 residues. Germline values: CDR1 SNHLY, CDR2 FYNNEI. CDR3 loop: CASSEQGTLNEQYF. The CDR3 DNA reads as TGTGCCAGCAGTGAACAGGGGACCCTCAACGAGCAGTACTTC. Drawing the rest from reference TRBV2 and TRBJ2-7, the complete variable domain is EPEVTQTPSHQVTQMGQEVILRCVPISNHLYFYWYRQILGQKVEFLVSFYNNEISEKSEIFDDQFSVERPDGSNFTLKIRSTKLEDSAMYFCASSEQGTLNEQYFGPGTRLTVT.

This chain links TRBV5-1 with TRBJ2-5; TRBD1 aligns across 9 bases. The germline V gene encodes CDR1 SGHRS and CDR2 YFSETQ. The CDR3 spans 14 residues. Trimming at V came to 4 bases and at J to 5 bases, leaving 6 bases not matched to a gene. The CDR3 DNA follows: TGCGCCAGCAGCGGCGGGACAGGGAAGGAGACCCAGTACTTC. Translation: CASSGGTGKETQYF.

The chain recombines TRBV6-1 with TRBJ2-7; TRBD2 might be the D (5 bases). The CDR3 runs to 13 residues. Germline lookup yields CDR1 MNHNS and CDR2 SASEGT. Trimming removed 1 base from V and 4 bases from J, with 8 bases in between. CDR3 nucleotides: TGTGCCAGCAGTGAAGACGGAGGTTACGAGCAGTACTTC. Protein: CASSEDGGYEQYF.

The V call is TRBV7-9, the J call TRBJ1-1; D not resolved. The germline gives CDR1 SEHNR, CDR2 FQNEAQ (reference sequence). CDR3 size: 13 residues. Trimming pared 3 bases from V and 3 bases from J, leaving 8 bases between. The CDR3 DNA is TGTGCCAGCAGCTTGCAAACAGACACTGAAGCTTTCTTT. It codes for CASSLQTDTEAFF.

V usage is TRBV29-1 and J usage is TRBJ2-3; TRBD2 aligns across 10 bases. The CDR3 sequence is 14 residues long. V lost 2 bases to trimming and J lost 2 bases; unmatched junction nucleotides: 1. Germline loops: CDR1 SQVTM, CDR2 ANQGSEA. CDR3: CSVELAGVTDTQYF. The CDR3 DNA is TGCAGCGTTGAACTAGCGGGAGTCACAGATACGCAGTATTTT.

The V gene is TRBV6-5, the J gene TRBJ2-7; D possibly corresponds to TRBD2 (6 bases). The germline V gene has CDR1 MNHEY and CDR2 SVGAGI. The CDR3 loop spans 14 amino acids. V gave up 8 bases and J gave up 0 bases, with 14 bases separating them. DNA for the CDR3: TGTGCCAGCTGGTTTTTGGGGGGCTCCTACGAGCAGTACTTC. Its protein product is CASWFLGGSYEQYF.

The gene calls are TRBV5-8 and TRBJ2-7, with 7 bases matching TRBD1. The J segment lost 1 base and the V segment lost 4 bases, leaving 2 bases of the junction unmatched. This CDR3 region has 13 residues. Germline V CDR1 and CDR2: SGHTS, YDEGEE. Here the CDR3 reads CASSADRSYEQYF. The CDR3 nucleotides are TGTGCCAGCAGCGCGGACAGGTCCTACGAGCAGTACTTC.

The genes are TRBV29-1 and TRBJ2-1, with TRBD1 as a possible D gene (6 bases). CDR1 and CDR2 from the germline V gene are SQVTM and ANQGSEA. This CDR3 region has 13 residues. The V end lost 3 bases, the J end lost 5 bases, and 11 bases lay between the germline ends. This CDR3 is CSVDGGGHNEQFF. CDR3 DNA sequence: TGCAGCGTTGATGGGGGCGGTCACAATGAGCAGTTCTTC.

The chain uses TRBV29-1 and TRBJ1-2, with D unresolved. Germline CDR1 reads SQVTM; CDR2 reads ANQGSEA. The CDR3 loop spans 11 amino acids. V was pared by 5 bases and J by 4 bases, with 8 bases between. This CDR3 reads CSVRDIYGYTF. The CDR3 coding sequence is TGCAGCGTTCGAGACATCTATGGCTACACCTTC.

This chain joins TRBV21-1 and TRBJ2-1; the table's D call, TRBD2, was not checked against the DNA. TRBV21-1 is an annotated pseudogene. CDR3 length equals 12 residues. Here the CDR3 reads CASMRGIVEQFF. The CDR3 bases are TGTGCCAGCATGCGGGGTATTGTTGAGCAGTTCTTC.

This clone was seen a handful of times. Other DNA sequences within the sample encode an identical CDR3. The V gene is TRBV6-5, the J gene TRBJ1-1; 7 bases match TRBD1. V dropped 5 bases and J dropped 1; count of bases not matched to a gene: 1. This CDR3 contains 13 residues. Germline-derived CDR1 and CDR2 are MNHEY and SVGAGI. CDR3 region: CASSRTGNTEAFF. Here the CDR3 DNA reads TGTGCCAGCAGTAGGACAGGGAACACTGAAGCTTTCTTT.

The V gene is TRBV5-1, the J gene TRBJ1-1; 8 positions agree with TRBD1. The CDR3 sequence is 16 residues long. V shed 4 bases, J shed 0 bases, and the junction held 8 bases outside the gene matches. Germline loops: CDR1 SGHRS, CDR2 YFSETQ. DNA of the CDR3: TGCGCCAGCAGCGACGGTCCGGGACAGGTGAACACTGAAGCTTTCTTT. Its protein product is CASSDGPGQVNTEAFF. Drawing the rest from reference TRBV5-1 and TRBJ1-1, the complete variable domain is KAGVTQTPRYLIKTRGQQVTLSCSPISGHRSVSWYQQTPGQGLQFLFEYFSETQRNKGNFPGRFSGRQFSNSRSEMNVSTLELGDSALYLCASSDGPGQVNTEAFFGQGTRLTVV.

The chain combines TRBV6-4 with TRBJ2-3, with 10 bases matching TRBD2. Unmatched junction bases numbered 4, after V lost 6 bases and J lost 1 base. Germline V CDR1 and CDR2: MRHNA, SNTAGT. This CDR3 has 15 amino acids. CDR3 residues: CASSLGTSGTDTQYF. The CDR3 DNA is TGTGCCAGCAGCCTCGGGACTAGCGGCACAGATACGCAGTATTTT.

CDR3: CASSLDRHNEQFF. The DNA of the CDR3 is TGTGCCAGCAGCTTGGACAGACACAATGAGCAGTTCTTC. The chain carries TRBV11-1 and TRBJ2-1; tentatively, D is TRBD1 (6 bases). Germline CDR1 SGHAT, CDR2 FQDESV (reference sequence). The CDR3 is 13 residues long. Trimming stripped 3 bases from V and 5 bases from J, with 8 bases between.

As concerns this clone: The same CDR3 also results from other DNA sequences found in this sample. The chain has TRBV19 and TRBJ1-1, with D perhaps TRBD1 (5 bases). V was shortened by 2 bases and J by 1 base, with 11 bases between the two germline ends. The V gene's germline CDR1 is LNHDA and CDR2 SQIVND (reference sequence). The CDR3 runs 15 residues. The CDR3: CASSISAGGNTEAFF. CDR3 nucleotides: TGTGCCAGTAGTATATCGGCCGGGGGGAACACTGAAGCTTTCTTT.

V is TRBV25-1 and J is TRBJ2-1; D is undetermined. CDR3 size: 13 residues. Germline V gives CDR1 MGHDK, CDR2 SYGVNS. V was trimmed by 2 bases and J by 7 bases, leaving 9 bases between them. The CDR3: CASSEGDGNEQFF. As DNA, the CDR3 is TGTGCCAGCAGTGAAGGAGACGGGAATGAGCAGTTCTTC. The full variable domain, in which reference TRBV25-1 and TRBJ2-1 provide the parts outside the CDR3, is EADIYQTPRYLVIGTGKKITLECSQTMGHDKMYWYQQDPGMELHLIHYSYGVNSTEKGDLSSESTVSRIRTEHFPLTLESARPSHTSQYLCASSEGDGNEQFFGPGTRLTVL.

The chain uses TRBV19 and TRBJ1-1; D is possibly TRBD1 (6 bases). Per the germline V gene, CDR1 is LNHDA and CDR2 is SQIVND (reference sequence). Trimming stripped 3 bases from V and 6 bases from J, with 14 bases between. This CDR3 spans 14 amino acids. Written as DNA, the CDR3 is TGTGCCAGTAGTATCTTTGCAGGGGTACCTGAAGCTTTCTTT. It encodes CASSIFAGVPEAFF. Based on the CDR3 plus reference TRBV19 and TRBJ1-1, the full variable domain is DGGITQSPKYLFRKEGQNVTLSCEQNLNHDAMYWYRQDPGQGLRLIYYSQIVNDFQKGDIAEGYSVSREKKESFPLTVTSAQKNPTAFYLCASSIFAGVPEAFFGQGTRLTVV.